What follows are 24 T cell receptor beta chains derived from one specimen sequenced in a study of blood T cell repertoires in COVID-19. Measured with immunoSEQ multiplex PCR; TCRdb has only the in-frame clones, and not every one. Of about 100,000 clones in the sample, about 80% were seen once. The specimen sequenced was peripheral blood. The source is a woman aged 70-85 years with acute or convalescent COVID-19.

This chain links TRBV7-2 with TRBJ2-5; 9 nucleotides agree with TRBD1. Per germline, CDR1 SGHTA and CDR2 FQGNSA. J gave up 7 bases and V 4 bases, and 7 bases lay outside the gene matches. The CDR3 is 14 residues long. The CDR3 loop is CASSSQGAGGTQYF. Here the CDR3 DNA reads TGTGCCAGCAGCTCACAGGGGGCTGGCGGGACCCAGTACTTC.

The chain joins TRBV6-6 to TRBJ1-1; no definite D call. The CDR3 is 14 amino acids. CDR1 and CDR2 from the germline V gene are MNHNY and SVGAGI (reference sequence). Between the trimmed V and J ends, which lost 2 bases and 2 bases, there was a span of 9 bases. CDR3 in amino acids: CASSYIWTNTEAFF. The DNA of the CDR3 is TGTGCCAGCAGTTACATTTGGACTAACACTGAAGCTTTCTTT.

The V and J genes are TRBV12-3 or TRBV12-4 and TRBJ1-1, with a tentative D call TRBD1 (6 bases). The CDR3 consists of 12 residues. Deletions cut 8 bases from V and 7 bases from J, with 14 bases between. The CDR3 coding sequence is TGTGCCAGCGGAGGGGGGGCATTTGAAGCTTTCTTT. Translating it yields CASGGGAFEAFF.

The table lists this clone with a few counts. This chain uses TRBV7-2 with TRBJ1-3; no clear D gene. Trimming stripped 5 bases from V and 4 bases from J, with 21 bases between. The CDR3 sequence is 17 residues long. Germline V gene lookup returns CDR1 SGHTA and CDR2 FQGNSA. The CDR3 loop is CASSTRLRGVTGNTIYF. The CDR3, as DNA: TGTGCCAGCAGCACCCGGCTGCGGGGAGTAACGGGAAACACCATATATTTT.

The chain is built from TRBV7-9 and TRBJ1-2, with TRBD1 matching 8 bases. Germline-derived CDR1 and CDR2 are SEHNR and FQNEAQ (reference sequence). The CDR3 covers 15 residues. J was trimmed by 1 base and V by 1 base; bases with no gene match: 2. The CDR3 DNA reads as TGTGCCAGCAGCTTAGGGGGACAGGTTAACTATGGCTACACCTTC. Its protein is CASSLGGQVNYGYTF.

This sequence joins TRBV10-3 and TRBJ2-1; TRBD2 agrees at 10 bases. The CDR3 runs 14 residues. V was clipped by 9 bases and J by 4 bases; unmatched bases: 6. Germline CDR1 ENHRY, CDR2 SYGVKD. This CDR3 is CAIGATSGYNEQFF. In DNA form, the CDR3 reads TGTGCCATTGGGGCGACTAGCGGGTACAATGAGCAGTTCTTC.

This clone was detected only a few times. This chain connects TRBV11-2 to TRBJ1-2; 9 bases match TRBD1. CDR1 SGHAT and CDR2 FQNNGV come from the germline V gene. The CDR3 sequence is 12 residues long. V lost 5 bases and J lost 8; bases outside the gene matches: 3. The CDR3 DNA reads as TGTGCCAGCAGCCCGGGACAGGGCGGCTACACCTTC. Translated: CASSPGQGGYTF.

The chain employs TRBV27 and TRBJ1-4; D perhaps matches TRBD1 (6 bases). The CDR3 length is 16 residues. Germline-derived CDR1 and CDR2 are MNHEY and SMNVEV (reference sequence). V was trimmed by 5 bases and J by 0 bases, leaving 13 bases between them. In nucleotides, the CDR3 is TGTGCCAGCAGTCGGGACATAGACGCAACTAATGAAAAACTGTTTTTT. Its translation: CASSRDIDATNEKLFF.

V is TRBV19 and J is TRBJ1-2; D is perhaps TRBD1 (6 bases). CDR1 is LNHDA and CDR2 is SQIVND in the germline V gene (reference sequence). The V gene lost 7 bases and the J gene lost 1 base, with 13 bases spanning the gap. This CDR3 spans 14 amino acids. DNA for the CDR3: TGTGCCAGTAACAGAAGGGACAATAACTATGGCTACACCTTC. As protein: CASNRRDNNYGYTF.

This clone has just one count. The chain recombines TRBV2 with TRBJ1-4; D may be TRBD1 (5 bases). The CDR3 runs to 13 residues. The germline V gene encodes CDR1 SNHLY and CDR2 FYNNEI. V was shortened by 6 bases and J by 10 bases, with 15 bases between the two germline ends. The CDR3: CASSGAGLGKLFF. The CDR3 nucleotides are TGTGCCAGCAGCGGAGCAGGGCTGGGAAAACTGTTTTTT.

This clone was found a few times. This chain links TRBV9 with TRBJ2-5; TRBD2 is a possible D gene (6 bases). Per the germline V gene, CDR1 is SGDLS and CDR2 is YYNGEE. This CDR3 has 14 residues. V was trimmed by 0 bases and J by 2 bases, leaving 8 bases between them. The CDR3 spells CASSVAGVQETQYF. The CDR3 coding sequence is TGTGCCAGCAGCGTAGCGGGGGTACAAGAGACCCAGTACTTC.

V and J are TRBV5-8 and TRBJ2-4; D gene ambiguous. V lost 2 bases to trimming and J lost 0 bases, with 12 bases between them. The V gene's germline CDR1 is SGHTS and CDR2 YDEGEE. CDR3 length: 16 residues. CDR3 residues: CASSLGLQLAKNIQYF. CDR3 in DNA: TGTGCCAGCAGCTTAGGTTTACAGCTAGCCAAAAACATTCAGTACTTC.

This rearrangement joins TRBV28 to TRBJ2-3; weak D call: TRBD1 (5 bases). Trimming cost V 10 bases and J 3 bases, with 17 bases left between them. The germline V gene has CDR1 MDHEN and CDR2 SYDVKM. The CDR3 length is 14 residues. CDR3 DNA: TGTGCCACCCGCGTGGGGCCTGAGACAGATACGCAGTATTTT. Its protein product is CATRVGPETDTQYF.

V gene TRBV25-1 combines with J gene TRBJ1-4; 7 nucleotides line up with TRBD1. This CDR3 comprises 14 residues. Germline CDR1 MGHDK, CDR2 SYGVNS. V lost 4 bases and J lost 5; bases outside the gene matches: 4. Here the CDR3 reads CASSAPGGNEKLFF. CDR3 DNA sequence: TGTGCCAGCAGTGCCCCAGGGGGAAATGAAAAACTGTTTTTT. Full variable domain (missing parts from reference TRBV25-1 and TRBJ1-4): EADIYQTPRYLVIGTGKKITLECSQTMGHDKMYWYQQDPGMELHLIHYSYGVNSTEKGDLSSESTVSRIRTEHFPLTLESARPSHTSQYLCASSAPGGNEKLFFGSGTQLSVL.

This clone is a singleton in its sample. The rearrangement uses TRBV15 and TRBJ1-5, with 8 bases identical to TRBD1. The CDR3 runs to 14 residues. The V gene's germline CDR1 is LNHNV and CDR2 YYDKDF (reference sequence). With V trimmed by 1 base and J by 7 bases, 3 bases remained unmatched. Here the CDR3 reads CATSRGTGRQPQHF. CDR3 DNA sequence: TGTGCCACCAGCAGAGGGACAGGGCGACAGCCCCAGCATTTT.

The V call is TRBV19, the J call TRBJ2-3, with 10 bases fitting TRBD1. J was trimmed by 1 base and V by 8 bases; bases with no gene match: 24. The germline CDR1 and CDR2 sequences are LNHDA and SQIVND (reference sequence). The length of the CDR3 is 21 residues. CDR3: CASRGTGVTRGAGQRTDTQYF. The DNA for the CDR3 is TGTGCCAGTCGGGGGACAGGGGTCACGCGGGGGGCCGGCCAACGCACAGATACGCAGTATTTT.

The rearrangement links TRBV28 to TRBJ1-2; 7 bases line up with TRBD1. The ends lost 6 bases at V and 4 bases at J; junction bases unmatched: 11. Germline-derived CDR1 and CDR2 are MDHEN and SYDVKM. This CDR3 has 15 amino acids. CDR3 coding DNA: TGTGCCAGCAGCCAAACCCAGACAGGGACCTATGGCTACACCTTC. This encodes CASSQTQTGTYGYTF.

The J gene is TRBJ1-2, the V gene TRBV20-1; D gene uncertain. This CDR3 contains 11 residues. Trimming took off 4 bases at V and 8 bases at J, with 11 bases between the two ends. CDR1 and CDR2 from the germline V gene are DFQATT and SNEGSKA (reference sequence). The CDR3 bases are TGCAGTGCTAATGCGAATTTGGGCTACACCTTC. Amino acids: CSANANLGYTF.

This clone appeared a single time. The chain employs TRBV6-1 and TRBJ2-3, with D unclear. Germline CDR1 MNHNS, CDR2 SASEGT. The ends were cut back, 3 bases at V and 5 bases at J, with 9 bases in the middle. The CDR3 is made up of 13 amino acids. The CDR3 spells CASSEVPGDTQYF. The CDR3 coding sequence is TGTGCCAGCAGTGAGGTGCCGGGAGATACGCAGTATTTT.

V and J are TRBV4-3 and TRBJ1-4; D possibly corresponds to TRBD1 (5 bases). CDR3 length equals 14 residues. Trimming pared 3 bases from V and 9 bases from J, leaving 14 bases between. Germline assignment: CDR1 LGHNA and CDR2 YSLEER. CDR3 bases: TGCGCCAGCAGCCAGGAATCATCAGGGAAAAAACTGTTTTTT. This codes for CASSQESSGKKLFF.

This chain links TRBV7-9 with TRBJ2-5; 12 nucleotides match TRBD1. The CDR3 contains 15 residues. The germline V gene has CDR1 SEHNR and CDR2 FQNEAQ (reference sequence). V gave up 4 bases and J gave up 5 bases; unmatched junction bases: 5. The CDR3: CASSSRDRGRETQYF. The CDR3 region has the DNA TGTGCCAGCAGCTCCCGGGACAGGGGGCGCGAGACCCAGTACTTC.

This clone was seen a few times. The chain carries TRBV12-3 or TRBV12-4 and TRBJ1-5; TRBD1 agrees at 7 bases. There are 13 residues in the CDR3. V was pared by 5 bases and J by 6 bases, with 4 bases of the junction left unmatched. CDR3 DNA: TGTGCCAGCAGTGTAACAGGGGTTCAGCCCCAGCATTTT. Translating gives CASSVTGVQPQHF.

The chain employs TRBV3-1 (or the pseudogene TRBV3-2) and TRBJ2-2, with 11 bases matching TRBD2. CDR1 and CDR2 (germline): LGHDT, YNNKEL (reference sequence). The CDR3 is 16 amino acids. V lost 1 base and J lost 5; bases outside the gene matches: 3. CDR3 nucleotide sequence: TGTGCCAGCAGCCAAGGCCTAGCGGGGGGTACCGGGGAGCTGTTTTTT. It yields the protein CASSQGLAGGTGELFF.

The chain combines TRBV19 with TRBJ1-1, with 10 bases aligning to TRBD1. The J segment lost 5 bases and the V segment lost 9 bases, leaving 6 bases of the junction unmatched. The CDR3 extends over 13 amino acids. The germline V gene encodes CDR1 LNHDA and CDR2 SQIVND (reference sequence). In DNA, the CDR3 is TGTGCCAGCAGACAGGGGGCAGGAACTGAAGCTTTCTTT. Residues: CASRQGAGTEAFF.